This entry is about one TCR beta chain. What it binds is unknown. This sample was taken from a study of beta chain features in type 1 diabetes. Study results and caveats: Significant though moderate, a shortening of TCRB CDR3s appeared in all four CD4+ subsets of Type 1 diabetes patients. In type 1 diabetes patients, VDJ junctions had fewer insertions; deletions at these junctions were more frequent.

This CDR3 spans 11 amino acids. Germline V lookup: CDR1 KGHSH, CDR2 LQKENI. The ends were cut back, 1 base at V and 5 bases at J, with 2 bases in the middle. TCRB transcripts that were expressed got sequenced, as all of the isolated RNA had been reverse transcribed. Clones were read by immunoSEQ multiplex PCR, and TCRdb kept only the in-frame ones, dropping some. The sample has some 120,000 clones; 17% are singletons. Blood was drawn once from each donor into heparinised tubes. The draws averaged approximately 110 mL. The rearrangement uses TRBV18 and TRBJ2-5; no clear D gene. The sequence derives from a man between 18 and 29 years old with type 1 diabetes. The specimen was central memory CD4+ T cells from blood. CDR3 loop: CASSPLETQYF. CDR3 DNA: TGTGCCAGCTCACCACTCGAGACCCAGTACTTC.